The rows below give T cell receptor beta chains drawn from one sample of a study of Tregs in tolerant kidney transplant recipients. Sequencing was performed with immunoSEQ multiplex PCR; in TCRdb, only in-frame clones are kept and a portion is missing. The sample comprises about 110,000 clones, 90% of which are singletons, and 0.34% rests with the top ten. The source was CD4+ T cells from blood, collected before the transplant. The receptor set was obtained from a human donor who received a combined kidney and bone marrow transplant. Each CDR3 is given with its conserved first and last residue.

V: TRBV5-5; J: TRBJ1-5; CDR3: CASSFRGDGQPQHF
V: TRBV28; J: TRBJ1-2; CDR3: CASSLSRGVYYGYTF
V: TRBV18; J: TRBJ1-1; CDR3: CASSIRQGDAEAFF
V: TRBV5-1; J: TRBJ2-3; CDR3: CASSRTSGEVTQYF
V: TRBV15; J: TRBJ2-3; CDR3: CATSRGPLAGDTDTQYF
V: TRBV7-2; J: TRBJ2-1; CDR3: CASSRGRGSYNEQFF
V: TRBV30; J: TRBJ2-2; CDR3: CAWSDRAGELFF
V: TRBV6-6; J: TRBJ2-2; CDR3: CASSSAGGGGGELFF
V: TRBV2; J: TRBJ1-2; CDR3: CASKGVVYGYTF
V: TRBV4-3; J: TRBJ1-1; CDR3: CASSPGLKGTEAFF
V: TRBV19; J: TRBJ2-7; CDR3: CASSIGDRGREQYF
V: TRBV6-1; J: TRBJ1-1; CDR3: CASSEARGVVTEAFF
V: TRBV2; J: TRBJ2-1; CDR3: CASTRGVAREQFF
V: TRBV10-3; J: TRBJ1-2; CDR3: CAISEGQPNYGYTF
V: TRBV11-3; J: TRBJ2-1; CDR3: CASSRGTSGTYNEQFF
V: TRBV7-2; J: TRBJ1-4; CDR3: CASSLRSGGSEKLFF
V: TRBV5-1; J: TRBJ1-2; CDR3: CASSAGLNRAGYGYTF